This T cell receptor beta chain emerged from a study of early T cells in non-severe SARS-CoV-2 infection. Study-level information: Bulk RNA from unsorted whole blood was sequenced; chains were unpaired.

Unique molecular identifiers were affixed to single, distinct cDNA molecules. MiXCR, applied by TCRdb to the 5' RACE reads, yields one record per CDR3 protein. The sample has 45,000 or so distinct CDR3 sequences, less than 7% seen once. Per germline, CDR1 LGHDT and CDR2 YNNKEL (reference sequence). Deletions cut 0 bases from V and 5 bases from J, with 15 bases between. This CDR3 is built from 16 residues. V is TRBV3-1 and J is TRBJ2-3; TRBD2 might be the D (6 bases). The clonotype comes from an adult who was a healthcare worker with PCR-confirmed SARS-CoV-2 infection or an uninfected control (not recorded which). The sequenced sample consisted of whole blood. The CDR3 reads CASSQDLRGDGDTQYF. DNA of the CDR3: TGTGCCAGCAGCCAAGATCTGCGGGGTGATGGAGATACGCAGTATTTT.